The sequence of this T cell receptor beta chain was determined in a study of CD8+CD57+ T cells in acquired aplastic anemia. Overall study context: Sorted CD4+ and CD8+ cells gave an average of approximately 3 ug of DNA. Overall study findings and caveats: Common to patients and controls were 25 to 30 CD8+ CDR3 sequences.

The V gene's germline CDR1 is SGHDN and CDR2 FVKESK. Trimming shortened V by 1 base and J by 0 bases, and 4 bases separated the two germline ends. The CDR3 spans 14 residues. Genomic DNA, serving as template, underwent TCR beta VDJ and CDR3 profiling. Each CDR3 protein gets one entry after TCRdb re-called the reads with MiXCR. The data hold 250,000 to 300,000 distinct CDR3 sequences, with around three fifths observed a single time. A word on this clonotype: Its matching antigen is unknown.

Patients picked for sequencing had shown CD8+CD57+ cell expansion detected by flow cytometry. Patients, without exception, had severe acquired aplastic anemia. Patients were untreated when blood was sampled. The sequenced material came from sorted CD4+, CD8+, or CD8+CD57+ T cells (not recorded which) from PBMCs. This sequence joins TRBV14 and TRBJ1-5; D is uncertain. The receptor comes from a human donor with aplastic anemia. The CDR3 sequence is CASSQGDSNQPQHF. For the CDR3, the DNA is TGTGCCAGCAGCCAAGGAGATAGCAATCAGCCCCAGCATTTT.